Detailed here is one T cell receptor (beta chain). Its cognate antigen is unknown. The sample comes from a study of beta chain features in type 1 diabetes. Sequencing targeted expressed TCRB transcripts, as all isolated RNA had been reverse transcribed. Data came from immunoSEQ multiplex PCR; TCRdb stores just in-frame clones and leaves some out. This table holds some 640,000 clones, more than 13% found once. Study-level findings and limits: TCRB CDR3s were moderately but significantly shorter in Type 1 diabetes patients in all four CD4+ subsets.

This receptor was identified in a man aged 18-30 years with type 1 diabetes. Sequenced input: naive CD4+ T cells from blood.

CDR3 amino acids: CASSWDSTNTGELFF. CDR3 sequence (DNA): TGCGCCAGCAGCTGGGACAGCACGAACACCGGGGAGCTGTTTTTT. This chain links TRBV5-1 with TRBJ2-2, with 7 nucleotides matching TRBD1. The CDR3 is made up of 15 amino acids. CDR1 SGHRS and CDR2 YFSETQ come from the germline V gene. V was clipped by 3 bases and J by 0 bases; unmatched bases: 2.